The 10 T cell receptor beta chains below were found in one sample sequenced in a study of shared clonotypes between healthy human individuals. The protocol was immunoSEQ multiplex PCR, while the TCRdb copy is restricted to in-frame clones and leaves out a portion. In the table there are 2 million to 2.5 million clones, just under 95% of which are singletons. Source material: naive CD4+ T cells from PBMCs. Noted subset: CD45RA+ positively selected. These receptor sequences come from a man younger than 35 in good health. Some clones in this sample may be carry-over from other donors' samples.

This chain links TRBV11-2 with TRBJ2-7; D ambiguous. The CDR3 consists of 14 residues. In germline, CDR1 is SGHAT, CDR2 FQNNGV. V was trimmed by 3 bases and J by 0 bases, leaving 9 bases between them. The CDR3 loop is CASSLVGFSYEQYF. Here the CDR3 DNA reads TGTGCCAGCAGCTTGGTAGGGTTCTCCTACGAGCAGTACTTC.

The chain is built from TRBV9 and TRBJ2-7; a weak D match, TRBD2 (6 bases). The CDR3 has 21 amino acids. V was pared by 1 base and J by 1 base, with 30 bases between. The V gene's germline CDR1 is SGDLS and CDR2 YYNGEE. This CDR3 reads CASSVSSEPSAGRQGSYEQYF. CDR3 sequence (DNA): TGTGCCAGCAGCGTAAGTTCCGAGCCCTCGGCGGGGAGGCAGGGTTCCTACGAGCAGTACTTC. Full variable domain (remainder filled in from reference TRBV9 and TRBJ2-7): DSGVTQTPKHLITATGQRVTLRCSPRSGDLSVYWYQQSLDQGLQFLIQYYNGEERAKGNILERFSAQQFPDLHSELNLSSLELGDSALYFCASSVSSEPSAGRQGSYEQYFGPGTRLTVT.

The rearrangement uses TRBV7-3 and TRBJ1-6, with D uncertain. The V end lost 3 bases, the J end lost 9 bases, and 12 bases lay between the germline ends. The CDR3 covers 14 residues. Germline V gene lookup returns CDR1 SGHTA and CDR2 FQGTGA. The CDR3 sequence: CASSFSGISSPLHF. The CDR3, as DNA: TGTGCCAGCAGCTTCTCCGGGATCAGTTCACCCCTCCACTTT.

Note on this clone: Other nucleotide sequences from this sample produce the same CDR3. J is TRBJ1-1 and V is TRBV28; D perhaps matches TRBD1 (6 bases). This CDR3 spans 13 amino acids. Looked up from germline, CDR1 is MDHEN and CDR2 is SYDVKM. The ends were cut back, 3 bases at V and 5 bases at J, with 10 bases in the middle. CDR3 amino acids: CASSLGGGTEAFF. In DNA, the CDR3 is TGTGCCAGCAGTTTGGGGGGCGGTACTGAAGCTTTCTTT.

In DNA, the CDR3 is TGCGCCAGCAGAGTGACCACAGGGGGCGATGAGCAGTTCTTC. Translating it yields CASRVTTGGDEQFF. The rearrangement joins TRBV5-1 to TRBJ2-1; 9 positions agree with TRBD1. V lost 5 bases and J lost 8; bases outside the gene matches: 8. This CDR3 comprises 14 residues. Germline V gene data show CDR1 as SGHRS and CDR2 as YFSETQ.

V usage is TRBV11-2 and J usage is TRBJ2-6, with TRBD1 matching 10 bases. The CDR3 has 18 amino acids. The trim removed 1 base at V and 1 base at J, leaving 4 bases unmatched. Germline values: CDR1 SGHAT, CDR2 FQNNGV. For the CDR3, the DNA is TGTGCCAGCAGCTTAGTCCCGGACAGGGGGTCTGGGGCCAACGTCCTGACTTTC. Encoded protein: CASSLVPDRGSGANVLTF.

The chain has TRBV18 and TRBJ2-7, with a possible D match to TRBD1 (5 bases). Trimming pared 1 base from V and 5 bases from J, leaving 15 bases between. The CDR3 length is 15 residues. In germline, CDR1 is KGHSH, CDR2 LQKENI. The CDR3 nucleotides are TGTGCCAGCTCACCACTCGGGCAGGGTCTCGACGAGCAGTACTTC. Amino acid sequence: CASSPLGQGLDEQYF.

The rearrangement uses TRBV7-2 and TRBJ2-2; a possible D gene is TRBD2 (6 bases). The V gene lost 7 bases and the J gene lost 6 bases, with 24 bases spanning the gap. Germline V gene data show CDR1 as SGHTA and CDR2 as FQGNSA. This CDR3 spans 17 amino acids. DNA of the CDR3: TGTGCCAGCACTTTTAATGGCCCCGGGACGGGGGCCGGGGAGCTGTTTTTT. Its protein is CASTFNGPGTGAGELFF.

The chain couples TRBV5-1 to TRBJ2-7; the D gene is possibly TRBD1 (6 bases). Trimming left V 1 base short and J 2 bases short, with 10 bases between. Looked up from germline, CDR1 is SGHRS and CDR2 is YFSETQ. CDR3 length: 14 residues. The CDR3 is CASSLSGVTYEQYF. The CDR3 DNA reads TGCGCCAGCAGCTTGTCAGGGGTTACCTACGAGCAGTACTTC.

The chain employs TRBV7-2 and TRBJ1-1; possible D gene TRBD1, 6 bases. Trimming stripped 6 bases from V and 2 bases from J, with 19 bases between. The CDR3 has 16 amino acids. Germline V lookup: CDR1 SGHTA, CDR2 FQGNSA. The CDR3 is CASRKQFGGLNTEAFF. The CDR3 DNA reads TGTGCCAGCAGAAAACAATTTGGGGGGCTTAACACTGAAGCTTTCTTT.